What follows are 3 T cell receptor beta chains derived from one specimen sequenced in a study of T cell responses to AZD1222 COVID-19 vaccine. Repertoires were generated with immunoSEQ multiplex PCR, while TCRdb's copy carries only in-frame clones and drops some. The data show about 130,000 clones, with 93% seen just once and 5% to 6.5% held by the top ten. The input for sequencing was peripheral blood, taken on day 0 of AZD1222 vaccination. The receptors shown here come from an adult in good health.

The V and J genes are TRBV18 and TRBJ1-1; D is undetermined. V lost 3 bases and J lost 1, with 6 bases in between. This CDR3 region has 13 residues. Germline lookup yields CDR1 KGHSH and CDR2 LQKENI. CDR3 bases: TGTGCCAGCTCACCTGGCGGGAACACTGAAGCTTTCTTT. Translating it yields CASSPGGNTEAFF.

The chain couples TRBV30 to TRBJ2-1; TRBD2 matches at 14 bases. V shed 8 bases, J shed 6 bases, and the junction held 9 bases outside the gene matches. Germline V gives CDR1 GTSNPN, CDR2 SVGIG (reference sequence). The CDR3 extends over 15 amino acids. The CDR3 region is CAAQPTSGRANEQFF. CDR3 nucleotides: TGTGCCGCCCAACCGACTAGCGGGAGGGCCAATGAGCAGTTCTTC.

This chain links TRBV10-3 with TRBJ2-3; no definite D call. Trimming removed 6 bases at V and 0 bases at J, with 10 bases between. The CDR3 has 14 amino acids. The germline V gene has CDR1 ENHRY and CDR2 SYGVKD. CDR3 sequence reads: CAIRDFYSTDTQYF. The CDR3 nucleotides read TGTGCCATCAGGGATTTTTATAGCACAGATACGCAGTATTTT.